This entry lists 21 T cell receptor beta chains sequenced from one sample in a study of blood T cell repertoires in COVID-19. The protocol was immunoSEQ multiplex PCR, while the TCRdb copy is restricted to in-frame clones and leaves out a portion. In the table there are some 66,000 clones, approximately 90% of which are singletons. Sequenced sample: peripheral blood. The receptors shown here come from a human donor in a cohort sampled during active COVID-19.

The J gene is TRBJ2-1, the V gene TRBV6-2 or TRBV6-3, with 10 bases that match TRBD2. CDR3 length equals 15 residues. Trimming removed 4 bases from V and 7 bases from J; junction bases left unmatched: 7. The V gene's germline CDR1 is MNHEY and CDR2 SVGEGT. The CDR3 DNA reads as TGTGCCAGCAGTTTCTCTAGCGGGAGATTTAATGAGCAGTTCTTC. Translation: CASSFSSGRFNEQFF.

This chain joins TRBV7-9 and TRBJ2-3, with 8 nucleotides matching TRBD1. The CDR3 extends over 16 amino acids. Germline values: CDR1 SEHNR, CDR2 FQNEAQ (reference sequence). V gave up 5 bases and J gave up 4 bases; unmatched junction bases: 11. As DNA, the CDR3 is TGTGCCAGCAGCGAATCAGGGGGCGCCGCGGCAGATACGCAGTATTTT. It translates to CASSESGGAAADTQYF.

The chain employs TRBV3-1 (or the pseudogene TRBV3-2) and TRBJ1-3; D may be TRBD1 (6 bases). V was clipped by 5 bases and J by 3 bases, with 17 bases between them. The CDR3 contains 16 residues. Germline CDR1 reads LGHDT; CDR2 reads YNNKEL (reference sequence). CDR3 DNA: TGTGCCAGCAGCTTACAATTAGGACAGTTTGGAAACACCATATATTTT. Protein product: CASSLQLGQFGNTIYF.

This chain joins TRBV7-6 and TRBJ2-1; 9 nucleotides match TRBD2. Losses at the gene ends were 5 bases for V and 15 bases for J; bases not matched to a gene: 8. The CDR3 consists of 12 residues. From germline, CDR1 is SGHVS and CDR2 FNYEAQ. The CDR3 DNA reads as TGTGCCAGCAGCCCGCGGGGGGGCCAGCTGTTCTTC. Its translation: CASSPRGGQLFF.

This clone occurred once. This chain links TRBV10-2 with TRBJ2-3, with D perhaps TRBD1 (7 bases). The CDR3 covers 14 residues. The germline V and J ends were trimmed by 5 bases and 3 bases, with 12 bases remaining between them. Germline V CDR1 and CDR2: WSHSY, SAAADI. The CDR3 region is CASSFSGGTDTQYF. DNA of the CDR3: TGCGCCAGCAGTTTTTCAGGGGGGACAGATACGCAGTATTTT.

The chain carries TRBV19 and TRBJ1-5; possibly TRBD1 for D (6 bases). Germline values: CDR1 LNHDA, CDR2 SQIVND (reference sequence). This CDR3 spans 16 amino acids. V dropped 3 bases and J dropped 5 bases, with 17 bases sitting between them. The CDR3, as DNA: TGTGCCAGTAGTATGCCGGGACAAGGGTACGATCAGCCCCAGCATTTT. Its translation: CASSMPGQGYDQPQHF.

The chain is built from TRBV4-3 and TRBJ2-4, with 7 bases lining up with TRBD1. This CDR3 contains 14 residues. Germline V gives CDR1 LGHNA, CDR2 YSLEER. V lost 3 bases, J lost 5 bases, and 4 bases stayed unmatched. The CDR3 nucleotides read TGCGCCAGCAGCCATACAGGGGCGGAAAACATTCAGTACTTC. Translating it yields CASSHTGAENIQYF.

The chain recombines TRBV19 with TRBJ1-2, with 7 nucleotides matching TRBD1. The CDR3 covers 15 residues. The germline gives CDR1 LNHDA, CDR2 SQIVND (reference sequence). With 4 bases clipped from V and 2 bases from J, the junction kept 7 bases outside the gene matches. CDR3 DNA sequence: TGTGCCAGTAGTACCATGACAGGGCCCAACTATGGCTACACCTTC. Residues: CASSTMTGPNYGYTF.

The chain links TRBV9 to TRBJ2-2; 8 bases line up with TRBD1. The CDR3 is made up of 16 amino acids. Germline-derived CDR1 and CDR2 are SGDLS and YYNGEE. Unmatched junction bases numbered 9, after V lost 3 bases and J lost 5 bases. The CDR3 region is CASSAGQGGETGELFF. The CDR3 coding sequence is TGTGCCAGCAGCGCCGGACAGGGTGGGGAGACCGGGGAGCTGTTTTTT.

The sample holds a few counts of this clone. The chain joins TRBV7-6 to TRBJ2-7; the D gene is possibly TRBD2 (7 bases). V was trimmed by 5 bases and J by 2 bases, leaving 19 bases between them. From germline, CDR1 is SGHVS and CDR2 FNYEAQ. The CDR3 extends over 16 amino acids. The CDR3: CASSAGAGGQTYEQYF. The CDR3 coding sequence is TGTGCCAGCAGCGCGGGGGCCGGGGGCCAAACCTACGAGCAGTACTTC.

The V and J genes are TRBV3-1 (or the pseudogene TRBV3-2) and TRBJ1-1; D possibly corresponds to TRBD1 (6 bases). V shed 2 bases and J shed 1 base, with 8 bases lying between them. Germline lookup yields CDR1 LGHDT and CDR2 YNNKEL (reference sequence). The CDR3 has 14 amino acids. CDR3 loop: CASSQQGRNTEAFF. CDR3 DNA: TGTGCCAGCAGCCAACAGGGGAGGAACACTGAAGCTTTCTTT.

The CDR3 protein is CASSSLAGVPWQFF. The CDR3 coding sequence is TGTGCCAGCAGCTCGCTAGCGGGAGTTCCGTGGCAGTTCTTC. The chain recombines TRBV11-2 with TRBJ2-1, with TRBD2 matching over 10 bases. Germline-derived CDR1 and CDR2 are SGHAT and FQNNGV. CDR3 length: 14 amino acids. V trimming: 4 bases; J trimming: 12 bases; junction bases outside the gene matches: 9.

The chain couples TRBV6-5 to TRBJ2-3; TRBD2 matches at 7 bases. Germline trimming cut 2 bases from V and 2 bases from J; bases unmatched to any gene: 7. The CDR3 length is 16 residues. CDR1 and CDR2 (germline): MNHEY, SVGAGI. Written as DNA, the CDR3 is TGTGCCAGCAGTTACCACTCTAGCGGCCCCACAGATACGCAGTATTTT. It specifies CASSYHSSGPTDTQYF.

This chain joins TRBV3-1 (or the pseudogene TRBV3-2) and TRBJ2-7, with 8 bases lining up with TRBD1. With 1 base clipped from V and 3 bases from J, the junction kept 2 bases outside the gene matches. Germline V gives CDR1 LGHDT, CDR2 YNNKEL (reference sequence). This CDR3 is 14 amino acids long. The CDR3, as DNA: TGTGCCAGCAGCCAAGGTGGACAGGGCTACGAGCAGTACTTC. Translation: CASSQGGQGYEQYF.

The chain employs TRBV6-2 or TRBV6-3 and TRBJ1-5, with 9 nucleotides matching TRBD1. Germline values: CDR1 MNHEY, CDR2 SVGEGT. V shed 5 bases, J shed 7 bases, and the junction held 12 bases outside the gene matches. This CDR3 contains 16 residues. CDR3 sequence reads: CASSRAGTGLGQPQHF. Written as DNA, the CDR3 is TGTGCCAGCAGTCGCGCGGGGACAGGGTTAGGCCAGCCCCAGCATTTT.

V is TRBV6-5 and J is TRBJ2-1; 11 bases agree with TRBD2. Germline lookup yields CDR1 MNHEY and CDR2 SVGAGI. V lost 7 bases and J lost 2; bases outside the gene matches: 1. CDR3 length: 14 amino acids. CDR3 amino acids: CASKLAGAYNEQFF. The CDR3 nucleotides read TGTGCCAGCAAACTAGCGGGGGCCTACAATGAGCAGTTCTTC.

The chain carries TRBV5-8 and TRBJ1-1; D gene uncertain. This CDR3 comprises 14 residues. CDR1 is SGHTS, CDR2 YDEGEE, per germline. V lost 2 bases, J lost 11 bases, and 19 bases lay in between. CDR3 region: CASSFQGDPARAFF. The CDR3 region has the DNA TGTGCCAGCAGCTTCCAAGGAGACCCGGCAAGGGCTTTCTTT.

V and J are TRBV7-9 and TRBJ1-2, with 8 bases that match TRBD1. The germline CDR1 and CDR2 sequences are SEHNR and FQNEAQ (reference sequence). This CDR3 spans 14 amino acids. The J segment lost 7 bases and the V segment lost 5 bases, leaving 9 bases of the junction unmatched. For the CDR3, the DNA is TGTGCCAGCAGCCCACGACAGGGGTTGATTGGCTACACCTTC. It yields the protein CASSPRQGLIGYTF.

There are a few counts of this clone. The rearrangement links TRBV13 to TRBJ2-7; 7 positions match TRBD2. With V trimmed by 5 bases and J by 3 bases, 10 bases remained unmatched. Germline lookup yields CDR1 PRHDT and CDR2 FYEKMQ (reference sequence). The CDR3 contains 15 residues. As DNA, the CDR3 is TGTGCCAGCAGCCCAGCTAGCGGCTATTTCTACGAGCAGTACTTC. Translated: CASSPASGYFYEQYF.

The CDR3 nucleotides are TGTGCCATCACAATGGTGCCCCTACCCGATAATACGCAGTATTTT. This codes for CAITMVPLPDNTQYF. The genes are TRBV10-3 and TRBJ2-3; D remains unclear. The V gene's germline CDR1 is ENHRY and CDR2 SYGVKD. V shed 7 bases and J shed 7 bases, with 21 bases lying between them. The CDR3 spans 15 residues.

This chain connects TRBV11-2 to TRBJ1-2; 9 nucleotides agree with TRBD1. J gave up 4 bases and V 5 bases, and 5 bases lay outside the gene matches. This CDR3 spans 14 amino acids. From germline, CDR1 is SGHAT and CDR2 FQNNGV. CDR3 loop: CASSPGTGSYGYTF. The CDR3 DNA reads as TGTGCCAGCAGCCCGGGGACAGGGAGCTATGGCTACACCTTC.